Listed below are T cell receptor beta chains from one sample, sequenced in a study of blood T cell repertoires in COVID-19. The repertoire was sequenced with immunoSEQ multiplex PCR; TCRdb's copy has only in-frame clones and lacks some. The sample yields hundreds of thousands of clones, 70% to 90% seen once. Material for sequencing was peripheral blood. The source is a man in his 70s with acute or convalescent COVID-19. Each CDR3 is given with its conserved first and last residue. The D gene is left open where the match is weak. A clone size is listed for some rows: how often the clone was seen (once, few, many), or a class if it is expanded.

D gene: -
J gene: TRBJ1-5
V gene: TRBV2
clone size: -
CDR3 protein: CASSGEAQGILNQPQHF
CDR3 DNA: TGTGCCAGCAGTGGAGAGGCGCAGGGGATTCTCAATCAGCCCCAGCATTTT

D gene: -
J gene: TRBJ1-3
V gene: TRBV3-1/TRBV3-2
clone size: -
CDR3 protein: CASSYMTGAASGNTIYF
CDR3 DNA: TGTGCCAGCAGCTATATGACAGGCGCAGCCTCTGGAAACACCATATATTTT

D gene: TRBD1
J gene: TRBJ2-3
V gene: TRBV29-1
clone size: -
CDR3 protein: CSVGTGVPDTQYF
CDR3 DNA: TGCAGCGTGGGGACAGGGGTTCCAGATACGCAGTATTTT

D gene: TRBD2
J gene: TRBJ2-1
V gene: TRBV28
clone size: -
CDR3 protein: CASRTSGPSYNEQFF
CDR3 DNA: TGTGCCAGCCGGACTAGCGGACCCTCCTACAATGAGCAGTTCTTC

D gene: -
J gene: TRBJ2-7
V gene: TRBV20-1
clone size: -
CDR3 protein: CSASPIPGTQKGEQYF
CDR3 DNA: TGCAGTGCTAGTCCCATCCCCGGGACTCAGAAAGGGGAGCAGTACTTC

D gene: -
J gene: TRBJ2-7
V gene: TRBV19
clone size: once
CDR3 protein: CASSTGLPAYEQYF
CDR3 DNA: TGTGCCAGTAGTACGGGACTCCCCGCCTACGAGCAGTACTTC

D gene: -
J gene: TRBJ2-1
V gene: TRBV21-1
clone size: -
CDR3 protein: CASSTGTAVSSSYNEQFF
CDR3 DNA: TGTGCCAGCAGTACCGGGACAGCTGTATCGAGCTCCTACAATGAGCAGTTCTTC

D gene: -
J gene: TRBJ1-2
V gene: TRBV10-3
clone size: -
CDR3 protein: CAISHELNYGYTF
CDR3 DNA: TGTGCCATCAGCCATGAACTTAACTATGGCTACACCTTC

D gene: TRBD1
J gene: TRBJ1-2
V gene: TRBV4-2
clone size: -
CDR3 protein: CASSQDNRGGYGYTF
CDR3 DNA: TGTGCCAGCAGCCAAGATAACAGGGGAGGCTATGGCTACACCTTC

D gene: TRBD1
J gene: TRBJ2-5
V gene: TRBV19
clone size: -
CDR3 protein: CASGAPDRRETQYF
CDR3 DNA: TGTGCCAGTGGAGCCCCGGACAGGAGGGAGACCCAGTACTTC

D gene: TRBD1
J gene: TRBJ1-5
V gene: TRBV28
clone size: once
CDR3 protein: CASGTGSRQPQHF
CDR3 DNA: TGTGCCTCCGGGACAGGGTCTCGTCAGCCCCAGCATTTT

D gene: -
J gene: TRBJ2-7
V gene: TRBV5-1
clone size: -
CDR3 protein: CASSRDTSYEQYF
CDR3 DNA: TGCGCCAGCAGCCGGGACACCTCCTACGAGCAGTACTTC

D gene: TRBD2
J gene: TRBJ2-6
V gene: TRBV9
clone size: -
CDR3 protein: CASSPRLASGANVLTF
CDR3 DNA: TGTGCCAGCAGCCCAAGACTAGCTTCTGGGGCCAACGTCCTGACTTTC

D gene: -
J gene: TRBJ1-4
V gene: TRBV30
clone size: -
CDR3 protein: CAWGIGQLNEKLFF
CDR3 DNA: TGTGCCTGGGGCATTGGACAGCTTAATGAAAAACTGTTTTTT

D gene: TRBD1
J gene: TRBJ1-5
V gene: TRBV19
clone size: -
CDR3 protein: CASSISTGRNQPQHF
CDR3 DNA: TGTGCCAGTAGTATATCGACAGGGCGGAATCAGCCCCAGCATTTT

D gene: -
J gene: TRBJ2-7
V gene: TRBV6-5
clone size: -
CDR3 protein: CASSIGGGYYEQYF
CDR3 DNA: TGTGCCAGCAGTATCGGGGGAGGCTATTACGAGCAGTACTTC

D gene: -
J gene: TRBJ1-5
V gene: TRBV27
clone size: -
CDR3 protein: CASSSQGGNQPQHF
CDR3 DNA: TGTGCCAGCAGTTCCCAGGGCGGCAATCAGCCCCAGCATTTT

D gene: TRBD1
J gene: TRBJ1-2
V gene: TRBV5-1
clone size: -
CDR3 protein: CASSPGTDLYGYTF
CDR3 DNA: TGCGCCAGCAGCCCGGGGACAGACCTCTATGGCTACACCTTC

D gene: -
J gene: TRBJ1-2
V gene: TRBV6-5
clone size: -
CDR3 protein: CASSYSLARLLYGYTF
CDR3 DNA: TGTGCCAGCAGTTACTCCCTGGCACGACTACTCTATGGCTACACCTTC

D gene: -
J gene: TRBJ2-5
V gene: TRBV5-1
clone size: -
CDR3 protein: CASSLNTGEETQYF
CDR3 DNA: TGCGCCAGCAGCTTAAATACGGGAGAAGAGACCCAGTACTTC

D gene: -
J gene: TRBJ1-1
V gene: TRBV5-5
clone size: -
CDR3 protein: CASSLEGSTEAFF
CDR3 DNA: TGTGCCAGCAGCTTGGAAGGGAGTACTGAAGCTTTCTTT

D gene: -
J gene: TRBJ2-4
V gene: TRBV4-2
clone size: -
CDR3 protein: CASSQDPTSTVQYF
CDR3 DNA: TGTGCCAGCAGCCAAGACCCTACTAGCACTGTTCAGTACTTC

D gene: TRBD2
J gene: TRBJ2-1
V gene: TRBV19
clone size: -
CDR3 protein: CASSRLAGANEQFF
CDR3 DNA: TGTGCCAGTAGCCGACTAGCGGGTGCCAATGAGCAGTTCTTC

D gene: TRBD2
J gene: TRBJ2-1
V gene: TRBV7-3
clone size: -
CDR3 protein: CASSLFGTSGEQFF
CDR3 DNA: TGTGCCAGCAGCTTATTCGGGACTAGCGGTGAGCAGTTCTTC

D gene: -
J gene: TRBJ1-2
V gene: TRBV3-1/TRBV3-2
clone size: -
CDR3 protein: CASSRIQGSGYTF
CDR3 DNA: TGTGCCAGCAGCCGAATACAGGGCTCTGGCTACACCTTC

D gene: -
J gene: TRBJ1-2
V gene: TRBV2
clone size: -
CDR3 protein: CASSERRGIYGYTF
CDR3 DNA: TGTGCCAGCAGTGAGAGGCGGGGTATCTATGGCTACACCTTC

D gene: -
J gene: TRBJ1-4
V gene: TRBV28
clone size: -
CDR3 protein: CASSLRGGNEKLFF
CDR3 DNA: TGTGCCAGCAGCTTAAGGGGAGGTAATGAAAAACTGTTTTTT

D gene: -
J gene: TRBJ1-2
V gene: TRBV19
clone size: -
CDR3 protein: CASNNRVAYGYTF
CDR3 DNA: TGTGCCAGTAACAACAGGGTCGCGTATGGCTACACCTTC

D gene: -
J gene: TRBJ1-6
V gene: TRBV3-1/TRBV3-2
clone size: -
CDR3 protein: CASSQGHSNSPLHF
CDR3 DNA: TGTGCCAGCAGCCAGGGACACAGTAATTCACCCCTCCACTTT

D gene: -
J gene: TRBJ2-3
V gene: TRBV6-2/TRBV6-3
clone size: -
CDR3 protein: CASSYKRLGLPGTDTQYF
CDR3 DNA: TGTGCCAGCAGTTACAAACGGCTGGGCCTCCCAGGCACAGATACGCAGTATTTT